This TCR beta chain was recorded in a study of T-cell reconstitution after alpha-beta-depleted transplantation in children. Trimming cost V 0 bases and J 6 bases, with 18 bases left between them. This CDR3 spans 15 amino acids. Germline V lookup: CDR1 DFQATT, CDR2 SNEGSKA (reference sequence). Study findings and constraints: As was reported, about two months after transplant, alpha-beta T cells came from several hundred expanded graft clones.

A word on this clonotype: What it recognizes is unknown.

It was with unique molecular identifiers that the TCRbeta library was prepared. TCRdb re-derived calls from the PCR reads in MiXCR, one entry per CDR3 protein. The data show 200,000 to 300,000 distinct CDR3 sequences, under 30% seen once. The TCR comes from a female patient aged 2 to 10 who had a stem cell transplant for congenital amegakaryocytic thrombocytopenia, so the T cells may come from the graft donor. V usage is TRBV20-1 and J usage is TRBJ2-7; possibly TRBD2 for D (5 bases). The sample here was PBMCs, mostly from graft donor cells, taken 360 days after TCRalphabeta/CD19-depleted stem cell transplant. The CDR3 region is CSARDVGRLAPEQYF. Written as DNA, the CDR3 is TGCAGTGCTAGAGATGTAGGTCGGCTAGCCCCCGAGCAGTACTTC.